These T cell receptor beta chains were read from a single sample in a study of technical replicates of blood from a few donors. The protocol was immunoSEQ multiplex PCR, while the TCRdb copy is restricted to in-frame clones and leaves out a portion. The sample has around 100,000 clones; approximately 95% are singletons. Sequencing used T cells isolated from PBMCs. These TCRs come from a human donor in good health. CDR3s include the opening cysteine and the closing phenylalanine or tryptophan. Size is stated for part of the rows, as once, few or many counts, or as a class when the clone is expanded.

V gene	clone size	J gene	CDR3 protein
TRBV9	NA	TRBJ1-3	CASSRGQGNTIYF
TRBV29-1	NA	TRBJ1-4	CSVLTGTNEKLFF
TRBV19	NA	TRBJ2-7	CASSIFPGGAYEQYF
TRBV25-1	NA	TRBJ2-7	CASSETSGRAQYF
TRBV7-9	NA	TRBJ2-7	CASRESSYEQYF
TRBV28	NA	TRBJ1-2	CASSHRTTGVLGYTF
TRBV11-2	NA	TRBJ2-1	CASRGDSPNEQFF
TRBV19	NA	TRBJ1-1	CASSPRTGENTEAFF
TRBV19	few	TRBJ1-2	CASTALSLTGGYTF
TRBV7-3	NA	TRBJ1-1	CASSLGGQNTEAFF
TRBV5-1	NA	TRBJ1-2	CASSLEGKTSNYGYTF
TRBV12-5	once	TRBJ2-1	CASGSLQGNEQFF
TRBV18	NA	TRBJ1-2	CASSYGDRATGYTF
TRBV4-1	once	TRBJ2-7	CASSQDPSAPYEQYF
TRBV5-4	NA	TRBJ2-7	CASSRGGGTYEQYF